This T cell receptor (beta chain) was observed in a study of T cell responses to AZD1222 COVID-19 vaccine. Across the whole study: Pooled in the analysis were second doses at about 4 or about 12 weeks.

Only in-frame clones appear in the TCRdb table, and some are missing; sequencing was by immunoSEQ multiplex PCR. This repertoire shows about 140,000 clones, roughly 84% found once; its top ten account for roughly 4.3%. From germline, CDR1 is MDHEN and CDR2 SYDVKM. Trimming at V came to 8 bases and at J to 4 bases, leaving 15 bases not matched to a gene. The CDR3 spans 16 residues. The sequence was collected from an adult in good health. This rearrangement joins TRBV28 to TRBJ2-5, with 8 nucleotides matching TRBD1. Sample: peripheral blood, taken on day 0 of AZD1222 vaccination. The CDR3 here is CASSRSDRGAGETQYF. In nucleotides, the CDR3 is TGTGCCAGCTCCCGTAGTGACAGGGGCGCAGGAGAGACCCAGTACTTC.